The 23 T cell receptor beta chains in this list originate from one sample, sequenced in a study of blood T cell repertoires in COVID-19. TCRdb's table, derived via immunoSEQ multiplex PCR, lists solely in-frame clones and lacks some. This sample has around 220,000 clones; 84% occur once, and the top ten carry 20%. The specimen was peripheral blood. The receptors stem from a man aged 25-45 years with active or convalescent COVID-19.

The V call is TRBV30, the J call TRBJ2-5, with D tentatively TRBD1 (5 bases). V was clipped by 3 bases and J by 5 bases, with 7 bases between them. The CDR3 has 11 amino acids. Germline V gene lookup returns CDR1 GTSNPN and CDR2 SVGIG (reference sequence). CDR3 protein: CAWRSGETQYF. CDR3 sequence (DNA): TGTGCCTGGAGATCAGGGGAGACCCAGTACTTC.

V and J are TRBV5-1 and TRBJ1-1; D is uncertain. Per germline, CDR1 SGHRS and CDR2 YFSETQ. This CDR3 contains 14 residues. V was shortened by 4 bases and J by 2 bases, with 12 bases between the two germline ends. CDR3 sequence reads: CASSQGRINTEAFF. The DNA of the CDR3 is TGCGCCAGCAGCCAAGGGAGAATTAACACTGAAGCTTTCTTT.

The chain joins TRBV30 to TRBJ2-2, with 10 bases that match TRBD1. This CDR3 contains 16 residues. V was pared by 2 bases and J by 7 bases, with 10 bases of the junction left unmatched. Germline V gives CDR1 GTSNPN, CDR2 SVGIG (reference sequence). The CDR3 is CAWSFGTGATGGELFF. CDR3 DNA sequence: TGTGCCTGGAGTTTCGGGACAGGGGCTACAGGCGGGGAGCTGTTTTTT.

This rearrangement joins TRBV4-1 to TRBJ1-2, with 7 positions matching TRBD1. Germline V gene data show CDR1 as MGHRA and CDR2 as YSYEKL. The CDR3 consists of 13 residues. Losses at the gene ends were 4 bases for V and 6 bases for J; bases not matched to a gene: 5. CDR3 sequence: CASSLRQGHGYTF. In DNA, the CDR3 is TGCGCCAGCAGCCTACGACAGGGACATGGCTACACCTTC.

This chain connects TRBV7-2 to TRBJ1-3, with TRBD1 identical over 11 bases. Germline V gene lookup returns CDR1 SGHTA and CDR2 FQGNSA. This CDR3 spans 15 amino acids. With 5 bases clipped from V and 2 bases from J, the junction kept 2 bases outside the gene matches. The CDR3, as DNA: TGTGCCAGCAGCCGGGGACAGGGGGCTGGAAACACCATATATTTT. Translated: CASSRGQGAGNTIYF.

The chain links TRBV3-1 (or the pseudogene TRBV3-2) to TRBJ2-7, with no clear D. The V end lost 3 bases, the J end lost 6 bases, and 12 bases lay between the germline ends. This CDR3 contains 13 residues. The germline V gene has CDR1 LGHDT and CDR2 YNNKEL (reference sequence). Here the CDR3 DNA reads TGTGCCAGCAGCCAGTTATTAGCCTCCGAGCAGTACTTC. It yields the protein CASSQLLASEQYF.

The CDR3 spells CASSPRDRSNQPQHF. CDR3 nucleotide sequence: TGTGCCAGCAGTCCAAGGGACAGGTCCAATCAGCCCCAGCATTTT. V and J are TRBV28 and TRBJ1-5, with 8 nucleotides matching TRBD1. The CDR3 loop spans 15 amino acids. The trim removed 5 bases at V and 3 bases at J, leaving 6 bases unmatched. The germline V gene has CDR1 MDHEN and CDR2 SYDVKM.

Notes on this clone: Other DNA sequences from this sample encode an identical CDR3 as well. The chain uses TRBV20-1 and TRBJ1-5, with D perhaps matching TRBD1 (5 bases). V lost 3 bases to trimming and J lost 4 bases, with 7 bases between them. Germline CDR1 and CDR2: DFQATT and SNEGSKA (reference sequence). The CDR3 length is 12 residues. Here the CDR3 DNA reads TGCAGTGCTAGTCGGGGGAATCAGCCCCAGCATTTT. It codes for CSASRGNQPQHF.

The chain recombines TRBV13 with TRBJ1-1; weak D call: TRBD1 (6 bases). The germline V and J ends were trimmed by 3 bases and 6 bases, with 14 bases remaining between them. In germline, CDR1 is PRHDT, CDR2 FYEKMQ (reference sequence). The CDR3 has 14 amino acids. The DNA of the CDR3 is TGTGCCAGCAGCTTGGAGGGGCGGGGGCCTGAAGCTTTCTTT. This translates into CASSLEGRGPEAFF.

The chain carries TRBV12-3 or TRBV12-4 and TRBJ2-1; 9 bases are shared with TRBD1. With V trimmed by 6 bases and J by 8 bases, 2 bases remained unmatched. This CDR3 comprises 12 residues. CDR3 sequence reads: CASRGQGYEQFF. The CDR3 bases are TGTGCCAGCAGGGGACAGGGCTATGAGCAGTTCTTC.

The rearrangement uses TRBV6-6 and TRBJ1-2; D is possibly TRBD1 (6 bases). CDR3 length: 14 amino acids. Germline V gene sequence: CDR1 MNHNY, CDR2 SVGAGI (reference sequence). Trimming cost V 8 bases and J 4 bases, with 17 bases left between them. The chain's CDR3 is CASVRRGGSYGYTF. The CDR3 coding sequence is TGTGCCAGCGTTCGAAGGGGGGGATCCTATGGCTACACCTTC.

The V and J genes are TRBV5-1 and TRBJ2-7; TRBD2 is a possible D gene (5 bases). This CDR3 region has 12 residues. V shed 5 bases and J shed 0 bases, with 6 bases lying between them. The germline V gene encodes CDR1 SGHRS and CDR2 YFSETQ. The CDR3 DNA is TGCGCCAGCAGAGGGAGCTCCTACGAGCAGTACTTC. It codes for CASRGSSYEQYF.

The chain recombines TRBV6-4 with TRBJ2-3, with D perhaps TRBD2 (6 bases). The CDR3 is 15 amino acids. The ends were cut back, 3 bases at V and 5 bases at J, with 15 bases in the middle. Germline V gene data show CDR1 as MRHNA and CDR2 as SNTAGT. The CDR3 protein is CASSDRGSFEDTQYF. CDR3 DNA: TGTGCCAGCAGTGATCGGGGGTCGTTCGAAGATACGCAGTATTTT.

This clone was counted only a few times. This chain connects TRBV5-1 to TRBJ2-4; D is possibly TRBD2 (6 bases). This CDR3 is 14 amino acids long. CDR1 SGHRS and CDR2 YFSETQ come from the germline V gene. V lost 0 bases and J lost 8, with 12 bases in between. The CDR3 reads CASSLAGGRHIQYF. CDR3 DNA: TGCGCCAGCAGCTTGGCCGGAGGGAGGCACATTCAGTACTTC.

The chain employs TRBV27 and TRBJ1-2; a possible D gene is TRBD1 (5 bases). From germline, CDR1 is MNHEY and CDR2 SMNVEV (reference sequence). V was cut by 4 bases and J by 3 bases, with 15 bases left in between. CDR3 size: 15 residues. This CDR3 reads CASSSARGGDYGYTF. The CDR3 nucleotides read TGTGCCAGCAGTTCCGCCCGGGGGGGTGACTATGGCTACACCTTC.

The chain has TRBV27 and TRBJ2-3; no reliable D call. The germline CDR1 and CDR2 sequences are MNHEY and SMNVEV (reference sequence). Trimming took off 4 bases at V and 2 bases at J, with 10 bases between the two ends. This CDR3 has 14 residues. This CDR3 is CASSSHLFTDTQYF. CDR3 DNA: TGTGCCAGCAGTTCCCACTTATTCACAGATACGCAGTATTTT.

The genes are TRBV5-6 and TRBJ1-2, with D perhaps matching TRBD1 (5 bases). V lost 1 base to trimming and J lost 6 bases, with 13 bases between them. The CDR3 covers 14 residues. Germline values: CDR1 SGHDT, CDR2 YYEEEE. The CDR3 DNA sequence: TGTGCCAGCAGCTTGCTGGGGGAGGAAAATGGCTACACCTTC. This sequence encodes CASSLLGEENGYTF.

This chain joins TRBV7-2 and TRBJ2-7, with TRBD2 matching over 7 bases. The CDR3 contains 14 residues. The junction had 5 bases not matched to a gene; V was cut back by 5 bases and J by 1 base. Germline V lookup: CDR1 SGHTA, CDR2 FQGNSA. The chain's CDR3 is CASSQTGGSYEQYF. The CDR3 DNA follows: TGTGCCAGCAGCCAAACCGGGGGGTCCTACGAGCAGTACTTC.

The gene calls are TRBV6-4 and TRBJ1-5; TRBD1 matches 7 bases. This CDR3 is 15 amino acids long. Trimming cost V 7 bases and J 2 bases; bases outside gene matches: 8. CDR1 and CDR2 (germline): MRHNA, SNTAGT. CDR3 residues: CASTGGKRCNQPQHF. The CDR3 coding sequence is TGTGCCAGCACAGGGGGGAAAAGATGCAATCAGCCCCAGCATTTT.

This chain links TRBV3-1 (or the pseudogene TRBV3-2) with TRBJ2-5; 11 nucleotides match TRBD2. The CDR3 runs 19 residues. Germline lookup yields CDR1 LGHDT and CDR2 YNNKEL (reference sequence). Unmatched junction bases numbered 16, after V lost 2 bases and J lost 5 bases. The CDR3 loop is CASSQFQTSGGALGETQYF. CDR3 nucleotide sequence: TGTGCCAGCAGCCAATTCCAAACTAGCGGGGGTGCGCTGGGGGAGACCCAGTACTTC.

The chain combines TRBV11-2 with TRBJ2-5; D not resolved. Germline loops: CDR1 SGHAT, CDR2 FQNNGV. V lost 1 base and J 2 bases, leaving 11 bases between the germline ends. This CDR3 contains 15 residues. CDR3: CASSLVASPQETQYF. CDR3 DNA sequence: TGTGCCAGCAGCTTAGTAGCTTCCCCACAAGAGACCCAGTACTTC.

This chain uses TRBV28 with TRBJ2-3; D possibly corresponds to TRBD2 (5 bases). Germline V gene lookup returns CDR1 MDHEN and CDR2 SYDVKM. Trimming cost V 3 bases and J 2 bases, with 18 bases left between them. CDR3 length equals 17 residues. Here the CDR3 reads CASSLTGLSPHTDTQYF. CDR3 nucleotide sequence: TGTGCCAGCAGTTTGACCGGACTTTCCCCACACACAGATACGCAGTATTTT.

This chain connects TRBV28 to TRBJ1-2; TRBD1 matches 8 bases. The CDR3 is 14 amino acids. Trimming took 6 bases from V and 4 from J; bases not matched to a gene: 7. Looked up from germline, CDR1 is MDHEN and CDR2 is SYDVKM. The chain's CDR3 is CASSLTGAIYGYTF. The CDR3 bases are TGTGCCAGCAGCCTGACAGGGGCCATCTATGGCTACACCTTC.